Below are 21 T cell receptor beta chains sequenced from a single sample in a study of CD8 T cells in Susac syndrome (dated by TCRdb to about 2019). The library was generated by the immunoSEQ multiplex PCR assay. RNA was extracted using the RNeasy kit, and roughly 0.45 to 1 ug of the RNA was reverse transcribed with random hexamers. The public sequencing data were trimmed at Q25 with fastp and processed into clonotypes with MiXCR by TCRdb, which kept only in-frame beta chains. Entries that share a CDR3 protein sequence are merged under the most common genes and DNA. The sample profile shows more than 95,000 distinct CDR3 sequences; 90% to 95% of them were found once. The ten largest clones represent approximately 0.093% of the sample. Sequenced: CD4+ T cells from PBMCs. These receptors were collected from a human donor with multiple sclerosis.

The chain couples TRBV20-1 to TRBJ1-2, with D perhaps matching TRBD1 (6 bases). Germline V gene data show CDR1 as DFQATT and CDR2 as SNEGSKA (reference sequence). The CDR3 totals 13 residues. Trimming took off 1 base at V and 4 bases at J, with 10 bases between the two ends. Here the CDR3 DNA reads TGCAGTGCTAGAGGTGGGGGCGGCTATGGCTACACCTTC. Translating it yields CSARGGGGYGYTF.

The chain has TRBV7-6 and TRBJ2-7; 7 bases agree with TRBD2. Germline lookup yields CDR1 SGHVS and CDR2 FNYEAQ. The V gene end was trimmed by 6 bases and the J gene end by 4 bases; junction bases not matched to a gene: 9. The CDR3 runs 14 residues. CDR3 in DNA: TGTGCCAGCAGTAGCCAGCGGGGTGCTTACGAGCAGTACTTC. Residues: CASSSQRGAYEQYF.

The chain joins TRBV20-1 to TRBJ1-5; D remains unclear. Germline CDR1 reads DFQATT; CDR2 reads SNEGSKA (reference sequence). V was clipped by 2 bases and J by 2 bases, with 4 bases between them. The CDR3 runs 12 residues. CDR3 nucleotide sequence: TGCAGTGCTAGATCCGGCAATCAGCCCCAGCATTTT. As protein: CSARSGNQPQHF.

J is TRBJ1-2 and V is TRBV11-2; possibly TRBD1 for D (5 bases). V was clipped by 5 bases and J by 3 bases, with 10 bases between them. Germline V gene lookup returns CDR1 SGHAT and CDR2 FQNNGV. CDR3 length equals 13 residues. Written as DNA, the CDR3 is TGTGCCAGCAGCGCAGGGACTTACTATGGCTACACCTTC. It translates to CASSAGTYYGYTF.

The V gene is TRBV5-1, the J gene TRBJ1-6; 8 bases map to TRBD1. The CDR3 runs to 16 residues. CDR1 and CDR2 from the germline V gene are SGHRS and YFSETQ. After removal of 0 bases from V and 7 bases from J, the junction contained 6 bases not matched to a gene. CDR3 DNA: TGCGCCAGCAGCTTGGGGACAGGGTCAGTAAATTCACCCCTCCACTTT. Encoded protein: CASSLGTGSVNSPLHF.

The CDR3: CASSQGPLPGANVLTF. CDR3 in DNA: TGTGCCAGCAGCCAAGGCCCCCTTCCCGGGGCCAACGTCCTGACTTTC. The chain has TRBV3-1 and TRBJ2-6; D call uncertain. The CDR3 is 16 amino acids. CDR1 and CDR2 (germline): LGHDT, YNNKEL (reference sequence). Trimming removed 1 base at V and 4 bases at J, with 11 bases between. Together with reference TRBV3-1 and TRBJ2-6, the CDR3 gives the full variable domain: DTAVSQTPKYLVTQMGNDKSIKCEQNLGHDTMYWYKQDSKKFLKIMFSYNNKELIINETVPNRFSPKSPDKAHLNLHINSLELGDSAVYFCASSQGPLPGANVLTFGAGSRLTVL.

The chain employs TRBV4-1 and TRBJ1-1, with D maybe TRBD1 (5 bases). The length of the CDR3 is 12 residues. CDR1 is MGHRA and CDR2 is YSYEKL in the germline V gene. V lost 0 bases and J lost 10, with 9 bases in between. The CDR3 nucleotides read TGCGCCAGCAGCCAAGATCGTCAGGGAGCTTTCTTT. It translates to CASSQDRQGAFF.

J is TRBJ2-4 and V is TRBV7-2, with a tentative D call TRBD1 (6 bases). Germline assignment: CDR1 SGHTA and CDR2 FQGNSA. Deletions cut 5 bases from V and 4 bases from J, with 21 bases between. The CDR3 consists of 17 residues. The CDR3 DNA reads TGTGCCAGCAGCCCCTACGTGGGGGCTGAAAGAAAAAACATTCAGTACTTC. As protein: CASSPYVGAERKNIQYF.

The gene calls are TRBV3-1 and TRBJ2-2; 8 nucleotides match TRBD1. Germline trimming cut 6 bases from V and 4 bases from J; bases unmatched to any gene: 7. This CDR3 spans 15 amino acids. Germline CDR1 and CDR2: LGHDT and YNNKEL (reference sequence). CDR3 bases: TGTGCCAGCAGGCTCAGGGGGCTCGCCACCGGGGAGCTGTTTTTT. This translates into CASRLRGLATGELFF.

This chain uses TRBV10-3 with TRBJ2-1; D remains ambiguous. The V end lost 3 bases, the J end lost 0 bases, and 9 bases lay between the germline ends. The CDR3 runs 15 residues. Germline V gives CDR1 ENHRY, CDR2 SYGVKD. This chain's CDR3 is CAISEGQSSYNEQFF. DNA for the CDR3: TGTGCCATCAGTGAAGGGCAGTCCTCCTACAATGAGCAGTTCTTC.

V is TRBV7-9 and J is TRBJ2-5; D perhaps matches TRBD2 (5 bases). There are 14 residues in the CDR3. V lost 1 base and J lost 4, with 10 bases in between. CDR1 is SEHNR, CDR2 FQNEAQ, per germline (reference sequence). Here the CDR3 DNA reads TGTGCCAGCAGCTTAGTTGCAGGAGGAGAGACCCAGTACTTC. This codes for CASSLVAGGETQYF. The complete variable domain, with remaining parts taken from reference TRBV7-9 and TRBJ2-5, reads DTGVSQNPRHKITKRGQNVTFRCDPISEHNRLYWYRQTLGQGPEFLTYFQNEAQLEKSRLLSDRFSAERPKGSFSTLEIQRTEQGDSAMYLCASSLVAGGETQYFGPGTRLLVL.

The CDR3 nucleotides are TGTGCCAGCAGACAGGGGGCGGACACCGGGGAGCTGTTTTTT. It yields the protein CASRQGADTGELFF. The chain uses TRBV3-1 and TRBJ2-2; TRBD1 aligns across 9 bases. Looked up from germline, CDR1 is LGHDT and CDR2 is YNNKEL (reference sequence). This CDR3 has 14 residues. Unmatched junction bases numbered 2, after V lost 6 bases and J lost 3 bases.

J is TRBJ1-1 and V is TRBV12-3 or TRBV12-4; the match to TRBD1 covers 12 bases. J was trimmed by 4 bases and V by 5 bases; bases with no gene match: 8. The CDR3 has 16 amino acids. CDR3 bases: TGTGCCAGCAGTCCCGGGACAGGGGGCCCGAGCACTGAAGCTTTCTTT. Amino acid sequence: CASSPGTGGPSTEAFF.

The V and J genes are TRBV6-5 and TRBJ2-1; no clear D gene. V dropped 5 bases and J dropped 1 base, with 9 bases sitting between them. The CDR3 extends over 14 amino acids. CDR1 MNHEY and CDR2 SVGAGI come from the germline V gene. DNA of the CDR3: TGTGCCAGCAGTCCCAGCCTTTCCTACAATGAGCAGTTCTTC. Translation: CASSPSLSYNEQFF.

V and J are TRBV7-9 and TRBJ2-5, with 13 bases that match TRBD2. The CDR3 contains 15 residues. J lost 5 bases, V lost 1 base, and 1 base had no gene match. The germline V gene has CDR1 SEHNR and CDR2 FQNEAQ (reference sequence). The CDR3 region has the DNA TGTGCCAGCAGCTTAGTACTAGCGGGGGGGGAGACCCAGTACTTC. The encoded protein is CASSLVLAGGETQYF.

The CDR3 spells CASSHSLRSNSPLHF. DNA of the CDR3: TGTGCCAGCAGCCACTCTCTGCGGAGTAATTCACCCCTCCACTTT. V is TRBV14 and J is TRBJ1-6; no reliable D call. The germline V gene has CDR1 SGHDN and CDR2 FVKESK. The CDR3 has 15 amino acids. Deletions cut 3 bases from V and 6 bases from J, with 12 bases between.

This chain links TRBV7-9 with TRBJ2-2; D not certain. V was shortened by 2 bases and J by 5 bases, with 6 bases between the two germline ends. The germline CDR1 and CDR2 sequences are SEHNR and FQNEAQ (reference sequence). The CDR3 runs 13 residues. The CDR3 DNA follows: TGTGCCAGCAGCTTAAGGGAAACCGGGGAGCTGTTTTTT. This encodes CASSLRETGELFF. Full variable domain (outside the CDR3, taken from reference TRBV7-9 and TRBJ2-2): DTGVSQNPRHKITKRGQNVTFRCDPISEHNRLYWYRQTLGQGPEFLTYFQNEAQLEKSRLLSDRFSAERPKGSFSTLEIQRTEQGDSAMYLCASSLRETGELFFGEGSRLTVL.

Only a few counts were recorded for this clonotype. The rearrangement uses TRBV30 and TRBJ2-7; D is unresolved. This CDR3 has 12 residues. Per germline, CDR1 GTSNPN and CDR2 SVGIG (reference sequence). The V and J ends lost 2 bases and 4 bases respectively, with 9 bases between them. The CDR3 loop is CAWSRESYEQYF. In DNA, the CDR3 is TGTGCCTGGAGTCGTGAGTCGTACGAGCAGTACTTC.

This clonotype appeared a single time. The chain is built from TRBV5-1 and TRBJ2-3; TRBD2 is a possible D gene (5 bases). Per the germline V gene, CDR1 is SGHRS and CDR2 is YFSETQ. The germline V and J ends were trimmed by 4 bases and 3 bases, with 12 bases remaining between them. The CDR3 covers 14 residues. CDR3 sequence (DNA): TGCGCCAGCAGCCTCGGAGAGGGTACAGATACGCAGTATTTT. Its protein is CASSLGEGTDTQYF.

The rearrangement joins TRBV7-3 to TRBJ2-2; D unclear. Looked up from germline, CDR1 is SGHTA and CDR2 is FQGTGA. This CDR3 is 15 amino acids long. V lost 4 bases and J 4 bases, leaving 13 bases between the germline ends. Here the CDR3 DNA reads TGTGCCAGCAGCTCCCCCGGTGTGGGCACCGGGGAGCTGTTTTTT. It codes for CASSSPGVGTGELFF.

The chain uses TRBV5-1 and TRBJ2-7; no clear D gene. The V and J ends lost 0 bases and 3 bases respectively, with 10 bases between them. CDR1 SGHRS and CDR2 YFSETQ come from the germline V gene. The length of the CDR3 is 14 residues. The CDR3 protein is CASSLDQTVYEQYF. The CDR3 DNA follows: TGCGCCAGCAGCTTGGATCAAACCGTCTACGAGCAGTACTTC.